These 22 T cell receptor beta chains came from one sample sequenced in a study of cytomegalovirus exposure and HLA in healthy donors. The study ran its PCR with 60 Vbeta and 13 Jbeta primers. Clones were sequenced by immunoSEQ multiplex PCR, and TCRdb holds only the in-frame ones, with some missing. The table has 90,000 to 110,000 clones, approximately 82% seen once. The sequenced sample was PBMCs. These receptors all come from a man aged 40-49 years in good health and CMV-seropositive.

The V and J genes are TRBV7-3 and TRBJ2-2, with D possibly being TRBD2 (6 bases). Trimming removed 4 bases from V and 5 bases from J, with 17 bases in between. The CDR3 is 16 amino acids. CDR1 SGHTA and CDR2 FQGTGA come from the germline V gene. The CDR3, as DNA: TGTGCCAGCAGCTATGAGTATAGGGGAGGAACCGGGGAGCTGTTTTTT. This gives the protein CASSYEYRGGTGELFF.

The rearrangement joins TRBV5-1 to TRBJ2-7; weak D call: TRBD2 (6 bases). The CDR3 covers 16 residues. V was pared by 2 bases and J by 2 bases, with 17 bases between. Germline CDR1 reads SGHRS; CDR2 reads YFSETQ. The CDR3 DNA follows: TGCGCCAGCAGCTTTTCGACGGGGGTCCCTCCCTACGAGCAGTACTTC. Translated: CASSFSTGVPPYEQYF.

The chain links TRBV7-3 to TRBJ2-1, with D possibly matching TRBD2 (5 bases). Trimming took 4 bases from V and 0 from J, leaving 13 bases between them. This CDR3 is 16 amino acids long. Germline V gives CDR1 SGHTA, CDR2 FQGTGA. The CDR3 region has the DNA TGTGCCAGCAGCTCCGCTAGCAGCCGCTCCTACAATGAGCAGTTCTTC. Its translation: CASSSASSRSYNEQFF.

Here the CDR3 DNA reads TGCAGCGCCCGCACCCGATCAGGGGGTGTTTCAGGCTACACCTTC. It yields the protein CSARTRSGGVSGYTF. V is TRBV29-1 and J is TRBJ1-2, with 7 nucleotides matching TRBD1. V shed 7 bases and J 8 bases; nucleotides not matched to a gene: 19. The CDR3 extends over 15 amino acids. Per germline, CDR1 SQVTM and CDR2 ANQGSEA.

The chain recombines TRBV11-2 with TRBJ2-4, with D possibly TRBD1 on 5 matching bases. The CDR3 loop spans 14 amino acids. The V and J ends lost 3 bases and 6 bases respectively, with 12 bases between them. The germline gives CDR1 SGHAT, CDR2 FQNNGV. The CDR3 nucleotides read TGTGCCAGCAGCTTGACGGACAATAGAAACATTCAGTACTTC. As protein: CASSLTDNRNIQYF.

The chain joins TRBV5-6 to TRBJ1-2; a possible D gene is TRBD1 (5 bases). V lost 5 bases to trimming and J lost 6 bases, with 20 bases between them. CDR3 length equals 15 residues. Germline V gene data show CDR1 as SGHDT and CDR2 as YYEEEE. The CDR3 loop is CASRPGGVPENGYTF. DNA of the CDR3: TGTGCCAGCAGACCGGGGGGGGTCCCTGAAAATGGCTACACCTTC.

This clone counts as medium-sized. This chain uses TRBV7-9 with TRBJ2-7; TRBD2 is a possible D gene (5 bases). Germline CDR1 SEHNR, CDR2 FQNEAQ (reference sequence). CDR3 length: 14 amino acids. V lost 1 base and J lost 1, with 8 bases in between. CDR3 in DNA: TGTGCCAGCAGCTTAGGATCGGGGTCCTACGAGCAGTACTTC. Translating it yields CASSLGSGSYEQYF.

The CDR3 is CASTDGQGGDEQFF. CDR3 coding DNA: TGTGCCAGTACCGATGGACAGGGGGGGGATGAGCAGTTCTTC. The V call is TRBV19, the J call TRBJ2-1, with 10 bases fitting TRBD1. Germline V gene data show CDR1 as LNHDA and CDR2 as SQIVND (reference sequence). Trimming at V came to 7 bases and at J to 8 bases, leaving 8 bases not matched to a gene. The CDR3 contains 14 residues.

This sequence joins TRBV5-1 and TRBJ2-3, with 15 bases aligning to TRBD2. The CDR3 is made up of 20 amino acids. V gave up 3 bases and J gave up 0 bases; unmatched junction bases: 11. Germline assignment: CDR1 SGHRS and CDR2 YFSETQ. Here the CDR3 DNA reads TGCGCCAGCAGCTCCGGGACTAGCGGGAGGTTTTGGTTGAGCACAGATACGCAGTATTTT. Translation: CASSSGTSGRFWLSTDTQYF.

This clone was seen a handful of times. CDR3 nucleotide sequence: TGCGCCAGCAGTGAGCTGGGACAGGGGCCCCTACAGAACACTGAAGCTTTCTTT. Translating gives CASSELGQGPLQNTEAFF. This sequence joins TRBV10-2 and TRBJ1-1, with 10 positions matching TRBD1. J lost 1 base, V lost 2 bases, and 10 bases had no gene match. Germline CDR1 and CDR2: WSHSY and SAAADI. The CDR3 runs to 18 residues.

The chain recombines TRBV19 with TRBJ1-1, with no clear D. V lost 5 bases, J lost 3 bases, and 4 bases lay in between. Germline CDR1 is LNHDA and CDR2 is SQIVND (reference sequence). This CDR3 region has 11 residues. DNA of the CDR3: TGTGCCAGTAGTCCAGACACTGAAGCTTTCTTT. Translated, it gives CASSPDTEAFF. The variable domain in full, completed from reference TRBV19 and TRBJ1-1, reads DGGITQSPKYLFRKEGQNVTLSCEQNLNHDAMYWYRQDPGQGLRLIYYSQIVNDFQKGDIAEGYSVSREKKESFPLTVTSAQKNPTAFYLCASSPDTEAFFGQGTRLTVV.

About this clone: Mismatch with germline at one junction end may stem from a read error. The rearrangement links TRBV5-4 to TRBJ2-6; TRBD2 is a possible D gene (6 bases). This CDR3 spans 15 amino acids. From germline, CDR1 is SGHNT and CDR2 YYREEE (reference sequence). CDR3 DNA: TGTGCCAGCAGCGTCGGGACTTCTGGGGCCAACGGCCTGACTTTC. Protein sequence: CASSVGTSGANGLTF.

The chain employs TRBV6-5 and TRBJ2-7; D may be TRBD1 (6 bases). The CDR3 runs 14 residues. Per germline, CDR1 MNHEY and CDR2 SVGAGI. Trimming cost V 6 bases and J 2 bases, with 14 bases left between them. CDR3 nucleotide sequence: TGTGCCAGCAGCCCCGGGACACCTCCCTACGAGCAGTACTTC. Its protein is CASSPGTPPYEQYF.

Only one count was recorded for this clone. The chain employs TRBV6-1 and TRBJ2-2; D not resolved. Germline CDR1 and CDR2: MNHNS and SASEGT. Trimming shortened V by 6 bases and J by 5 bases, and 13 bases separated the two germline ends. The CDR3 has 14 amino acids. The CDR3 DNA reads TGTGCCAGCAGGAATCAAGTACATACCGGGGAGCTGTTTTTT. This gives the protein CASRNQVHTGELFF.

J is TRBJ2-7 and V is TRBV10-1; 9 positions match TRBD2. This CDR3 has 15 residues. CDR1 is WNHNN, CDR2 SYGVQD, per germline (reference sequence). V was pared by 2 bases and J by 4 bases, with 6 bases of the junction left unmatched. The CDR3 region has the DNA TGCGCCAGCAGTGAGGGTAGCGGGAGCGGGTACGAGCAGTACTTC. Translating it yields CASSEGSGSGYEQYF.

The rearrangement joins TRBV28 to TRBJ2-7; possibly TRBD1 for D (6 bases). The CDR3 has 14 residues. The germline V gene encodes CDR1 MDHEN and CDR2 SYDVKM. Trimming removed 5 bases from V and 0 bases from J, with 11 bases in between. The CDR3 loop reads CASSRQAGSYEQYF. CDR3 nucleotide sequence: TGTGCCAGCAGTCGACAGGCCGGCTCCTACGAGCAGTACTTC.

This clone was counted a single time. This rearrangement joins TRBV15 to TRBJ2-7; TRBD1 agrees at 7 bases. The CDR3 has 14 amino acids. J was trimmed by 7 bases and V by 1 base; bases with no gene match: 7. Germline V gene data show CDR1 as LNHNV and CDR2 as YYDKDF (reference sequence). The CDR3 here is CATSRGGQVIEQYF. The CDR3 nucleotides read TGTGCCACCAGCAGAGGAGGACAGGTGATAGAGCAGTACTTC. Combining the CDR3 with reference TRBV15 and TRBJ2-7 gives the whole variable domain DAMVIQNPRYQVTQFGKPVTLSCSQTLNHNVMYWYQQKSSQAPKLLFHYYDKDFNNEADTPDNFQSRRPNTSFCFLDIRSPGLGDTAMYLCATSRGGQVIEQYFGPGTRLTVT.

This clone came up once. This chain uses TRBV7-8 with TRBJ2-1, with D possibly matching TRBD2 (6 bases). Deletions cut 3 bases from V and 1 base from J, with 7 bases between. CDR1 SGHVS and CDR2 FQNEAQ come from the germline V gene. The CDR3 spans 14 residues. The CDR3 nucleotides are TGTGCCAGCAGCTTCGGGACTTCCTACAATGAGCAGTTCTTC. As protein: CASSFGTSYNEQFF.

This clone was counted a few times. This sequence joins TRBV7-8 and TRBJ1-1, with D unclear. Per germline, CDR1 SGHVS and CDR2 FQNEAQ. There are 15 residues in the CDR3. The V end was cut by 5 bases, the J end by 1 base, with 14 bases between. The CDR3 sequence: CASSRGRETNTEAFF. The CDR3 nucleotides read TGTGCCAGCAGCCGGGGAAGGGAGACGAACACTGAAGCTTTCTTT.

The rearrangement uses TRBV5-1 and TRBJ1-2; 8 nucleotides agree with TRBD1. The J segment lost 7 bases and the V segment lost 3 bases, leaving 8 bases of the junction unmatched. Germline assignment: CDR1 SGHRS and CDR2 YFSETQ. The CDR3 is made up of 14 amino acids. For the CDR3, the DNA is TGCGCCAGCAGCTACCCGGGACAGGTCCTTGGCTACACCTTC. This translates into CASSYPGQVLGYTF.

The chain recombines TRBV5-4 with TRBJ2-7, with 8 bases fitting TRBD1. Germline V gene data show CDR1 as SGHNT and CDR2 as YYREEE (reference sequence). The CDR3 is made up of 14 amino acids. The V and J ends lost 2 bases and 6 bases, in that order; junction bases with no gene match: 7. CDR3 amino acids: CASSLGTGGREQYF. The CDR3 DNA reads TGTGCCAGCAGCTTAGGTACAGGGGGGCGCGAGCAGTACTTC. Using reference TRBV5-4 and TRBJ2-7 for the parts outside the CDR3, the full variable domain is ETGVTQSPTHLIKTRGQQVTLRCSSQSGHNTVSWYQQALGQGPQFIFQYYREEENGRGNFPPRFSGLQFPNYSSELNVNALELDDSALYLCASSLGTGGREQYFGPGTRLTVT.

The chain combines TRBV11-2 with TRBJ2-4; 8 bases are shared with TRBD2. Germline CDR1 reads SGHAT; CDR2 reads FQNNGV. This CDR3 has 15 residues. The J segment lost 12 bases and the V segment lost 4 bases, leaving 14 bases of the junction unmatched. Written as DNA, the CDR3 is TGTGCCAGCAGCTCGAGGGTAGCGGGAATGTACAGTCAGTACTTC. This encodes CASSSRVAGMYSQYF.